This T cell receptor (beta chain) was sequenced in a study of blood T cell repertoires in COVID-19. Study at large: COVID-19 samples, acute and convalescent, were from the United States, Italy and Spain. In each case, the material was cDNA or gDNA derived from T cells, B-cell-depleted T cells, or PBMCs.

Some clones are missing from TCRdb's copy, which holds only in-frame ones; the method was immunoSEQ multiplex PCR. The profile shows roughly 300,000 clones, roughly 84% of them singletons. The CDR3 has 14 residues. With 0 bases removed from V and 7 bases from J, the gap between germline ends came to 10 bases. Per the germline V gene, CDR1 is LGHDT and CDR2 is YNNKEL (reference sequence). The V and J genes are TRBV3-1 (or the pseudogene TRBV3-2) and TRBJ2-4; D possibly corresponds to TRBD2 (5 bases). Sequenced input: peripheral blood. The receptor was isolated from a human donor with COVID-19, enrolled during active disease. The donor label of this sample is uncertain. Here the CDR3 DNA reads TGTGCCAGCAGCCAAGAAAGTCGGGGTAACATTCAGTACTTC. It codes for CASSQESRGNIQYF.